The 20 T cell receptor beta chains presented below share a single source sample, sequenced in a study of T cells after yellow fever vaccination. Via MiXCR, TCRdb re-called the 5' RACE reads, giving one row per CDR3 protein. The profile shows 500,000 to 650,000 distinct CDR3 sequences, around 16% of them singletons. Here the sequenced sample was PBMCs, taken less than 6 days after the first yellow fever vaccination. These receptors all stem from a man younger than 35 who received the YFV17D yellow fever vaccine.

This clonotype was found a few times. One end of the junction does not line up with germline, which may come from a read error. The J gene is TRBJ1-6, the V gene TRBV5-1; D uncertain. Germline loops: CDR1 SGHRS, CDR2 YFSETQ. The CDR3 runs to 16 residues. This CDR3 reads CASSLAPGPYNSPLHF. CDR3 DNA: TGCGCCAGCAGTTTGGCTCCAGGTCCCTATAATTCACCCCTCCACTTT.

The sample holds a few counts of this clonotype. This chain's CDR3 is CSVEDQGGKYEQYF. The CDR3 nucleotides read TGCAGCGTTGAAGATCAAGGGGGGAAATACGAGCAGTACTTC. This chain links TRBV29-1 with TRBJ2-7, with D tentatively TRBD1 or TRBD2 (6 bases each). From germline, CDR1 is SQVTM and CDR2 ANQGSEA. With 0 bases removed from V and 4 bases from J, the gap between germline ends came to 13 bases. The CDR3 runs 14 residues.

This rearrangement joins TRBV7-2 to TRBJ1-2; no clear D. V gave up 2 bases and J gave up 7 bases, with 5 bases separating them. This CDR3 contains 11 residues. Germline CDR1 SGHTA, CDR2 FQGNSA. CDR3 DNA: TGTGCCAGCAGCTTAACACGTGGCTACACCTTC. Amino acid sequence: CASSLTRGYTF.

In this sample, this clonotype turned up a few times. The chain employs TRBV3-1 and TRBJ2-2; the match to TRBD1 covers 9 bases. The CDR3 contains 16 residues. The germline V gene encodes CDR1 LGHDT and CDR2 YNNKEL (reference sequence). Unmatched junction bases numbered 6, after V lost 3 bases and J lost 4 bases. The CDR3 reads CASSQDRGTVTGELFF. The CDR3 DNA follows: TGTGCCAGCAGCCAGGACAGGGGAACGGTCACCGGGGAGCTGTTTTTT.

Many counts were recorded for this clonotype. The CDR3, as DNA: TGTGCCAGCAGCCCTGAGGGCTGGCAGAGCACAGATACGCAGTATTTT. This gives the protein CASSPEGWQSTDTQYF. The J gene is TRBJ2-3, the V gene TRBV12-3 or TRBV12-4, with D perhaps matching TRBD2 (5 bases). This CDR3 region has 16 residues. Trimming stripped 6 bases from V and 0 bases from J, with 16 bases between.

The chain uses TRBV2 and TRBJ2-1; 7 nucleotides agree with TRBD1. The germline V gene has CDR1 SNHLY and CDR2 FYNNEI. V was clipped by 6 bases and J by 0 bases; unmatched bases: 5. This CDR3 comprises 15 residues. CDR3 protein: CASRKDRVSYNEQFF. Written as DNA, the CDR3 is TGTGCCAGCAGGAAAGACAGGGTCTCCTACAATGAGCAGTTCTTC.

This clonotype was counted a few times. The chain combines TRBV25-1 with TRBJ2-2; no reliable D call. CDR1 is MGHDK and CDR2 is SYGVNS in the germline V gene. CDR3 length: 14 amino acids. The V and J ends lost 5 bases and 6 bases respectively, with 13 bases between them. The CDR3 DNA follows: TGTGCCAGCAGTCCAGAATATATTGCCGGGGAGCTGTTTTTT. The encoded protein is CASSPEYIAGELFF.

The sample holds a few counts of this clonotype. The V call is TRBV2, the J call TRBJ1-4; perhaps TRBD1 as D (5 bases). Germline lookup yields CDR1 SNHLY and CDR2 FYNNEI. Trimming took off 7 bases at V and 1 base at J, with 7 bases between the two ends. There are 13 residues in the CDR3. CDR3 DNA: TGTGCCAGCAATGGGGGAACTAATGAAAAACTGTTTTTT. Translated: CASNGGTNEKLFF. Together with reference TRBV2 and TRBJ1-4, the CDR3 gives the full variable domain: EPEVTQTPSHQVTQMGQEVILRCVPISNHLYFYWYRQILGQKVEFLVSFYNNEISEKSEIFDDQFSVERPDGSNFTLKIRSTKLEDSAMYFCASNGGTNEKLFFGSGTQLSVL.

In its sample, this clonotype was seen a few times. The rearrangement uses TRBV3-1 and TRBJ2-3; the match to TRBD2 covers 12 bases. Germline CDR1 and CDR2: LGHDT and YNNKEL (reference sequence). The V gene end was trimmed by 3 bases and the J gene end by 5 bases; junction bases not matched to a gene: 9. This CDR3 comprises 17 residues. The CDR3 sequence is CASSHPGLAGTGDTQYF. In nucleotides, the CDR3 is TGTGCCAGCAGCCACCCCGGACTAGCGGGGACCGGAGATACGCAGTATTTT.

This clonotype was seen many times. The J gene is TRBJ1-6, the V gene TRBV4-1; D is ambiguous. CDR1 is MGHRA, CDR2 YSYEKL, per germline. This CDR3 is 15 amino acids long. The V gene lost 1 base and the J gene lost 10 bases, with 14 bases spanning the gap. The CDR3 protein is CASSQGSRPQSPLHF. The CDR3 region has the DNA TGCGCCAGCAGCCAAGGGAGTAGACCCCAATCACCCCTCCACTTT.

CDR3 protein: CAWSVGLAGLQFF. The CDR3, as DNA: TGTGCCTGGAGTGTGGGACTAGCGGGGCTACAGTTCTTC. The V gene is TRBV30, the J gene TRBJ2-1, with 13 bases that match TRBD2. Losses at the gene ends were 0 bases for V and 13 bases for J; bases not matched to a gene: 3. From germline, CDR1 is GTSNPN and CDR2 SVGIG (reference sequence). This CDR3 has 13 residues.

This clonotype was picked up a small number of times. CDR3: CASSLRQTLSNQPQHF. As DNA, the CDR3 is TGCGCCAGCAGCCTGCGACAGACTCTTAGCAATCAGCCCCAGCATTTT. V and J are TRBV4-1 and TRBJ1-5; possible D gene TRBD1, 5 bases. V lost 4 bases to trimming and J lost 0 bases, with 13 bases between them. CDR1 is MGHRA, CDR2 YSYEKL, per germline. The CDR3 loop spans 16 amino acids.

The CDR3 sequence is CSARLRGLAVRETQYF. As DNA, the CDR3 is TGCAGTGCCCGTCTCAGGGGACTAGCCGTTCGGGAGACCCAGTACTTC. This chain connects TRBV20-1 to TRBJ2-5; TRBD2 matches 9 bases. CDR1 is DFQATT and CDR2 is SNEGSKA in the germline V gene (reference sequence). The CDR3 covers 16 residues. With 6 bases clipped from V and 5 bases from J, the junction kept 16 bases outside the gene matches.

The V gene is TRBV6-1, the J gene TRBJ1-1; unclear D gene. Looked up from germline, CDR1 is MNHNS and CDR2 is SASEGT. V was pared by 10 bases and J by 1 base, with 22 bases between. The CDR3 runs 16 residues. The CDR3 loop reads CAIFVRHGKGNTEAFF. DNA for the CDR3: TGTGCCATATTCGTCCGACACGGAAAAGGGAACACTGAAGCTTTCTTT.

Only a few counts were recorded for this clonotype. The CDR3 bases are TGTGCCACCAGCAGGCACAGGGGATTTACCACTGAAGCTTTCTTT. Amino acids: CATSRHRGFTTEAFF. V gene TRBV15 combines with J gene TRBJ1-1; 7 bases map to TRBD1. After removal of 3 bases from V and 4 bases from J, the junction contained 8 bases not matched to a gene. Germline values: CDR1 LNHNV, CDR2 YYDKDF (reference sequence). The CDR3 consists of 15 residues.

The V gene is TRBV12-3 or TRBV12-4, the J gene TRBJ2-1, with 12 bases lining up with TRBD2. CDR3 length: 13 residues. Trimming removed 7 bases from V and 9 bases from J; junction bases left unmatched: 4. CDR3 sequence (DNA): TGTGCCAGCACTAGCGGGGGGGCCGTTGAGCAGTTCTTC. Its protein product is CASTSGGAVEQFF.

This rearrangement joins TRBV18 to TRBJ1-6; 10 nucleotides match TRBD1. Germline CDR1 is KGHSH and CDR2 is LQKENI. V lost 3 bases, J lost 5 bases, and 4 bases stayed unmatched. The CDR3 has 16 amino acids. As DNA, the CDR3 is TGTGCCAGCTCACCGGGACAGGGGTCCAATAATTCACCCCTCCACTTT. It specifies CASSPGQGSNNSPLHF.

The J gene is TRBJ1-1, the V gene TRBV4-1; a weak D match, TRBD1 (6 bases). CDR1 MGHRA and CDR2 YSYEKL come from the germline V gene. This CDR3 is built from 12 residues. The V end lost 2 bases, the J end lost 8 bases, and 9 bases lay between the germline ends. CDR3 nucleotide sequence: TGCGCCAGCAGCCAAACCAGGGGAGAAGCTTTCTTT. Its translation: CASSQTRGEAFF.

This clonotype appeared a few times. The chain uses TRBV7-9 and TRBJ2-5; 7 positions match TRBD2. V shed 10 bases and J 4 bases; nucleotides not matched to a gene: 9. The CDR3 is made up of 13 amino acids. Per the germline V gene, CDR1 is SEHNR and CDR2 is FQNEAQ (reference sequence). The CDR3 is CAIVRREGETQYF. CDR3 coding DNA: TGTGCCATCGTCAGAAGGGAGGGAGAGACCCAGTACTTC.

The genes are TRBV4-1 and TRBJ2-5, with 7 bases lining up with TRBD1. The CDR3 sequence is 15 residues long. J was trimmed by 2 bases and V by 2 bases; bases with no gene match: 5. The germline gives CDR1 MGHRA, CDR2 YSYEKL. In DNA form, the CDR3 reads TGCGCCAGCAGCCAAAAGGGGACAGTACAAGAGACCCAGTACTTC. This gives the protein CASSQKGTVQETQYF.